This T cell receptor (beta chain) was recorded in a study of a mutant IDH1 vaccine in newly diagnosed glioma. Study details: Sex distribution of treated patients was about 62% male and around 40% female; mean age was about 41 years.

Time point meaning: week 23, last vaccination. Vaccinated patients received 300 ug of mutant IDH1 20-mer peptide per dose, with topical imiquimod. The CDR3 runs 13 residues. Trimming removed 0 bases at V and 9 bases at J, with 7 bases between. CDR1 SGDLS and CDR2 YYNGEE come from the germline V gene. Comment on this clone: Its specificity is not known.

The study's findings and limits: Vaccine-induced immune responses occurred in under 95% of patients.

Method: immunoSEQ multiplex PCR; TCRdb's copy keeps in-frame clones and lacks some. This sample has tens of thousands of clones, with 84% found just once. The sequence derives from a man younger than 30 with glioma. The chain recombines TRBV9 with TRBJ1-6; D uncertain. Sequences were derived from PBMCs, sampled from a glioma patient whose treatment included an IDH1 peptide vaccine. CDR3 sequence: CASSVEGGSPLHF. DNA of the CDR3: TGTGCCAGCAGCGTAGAAGGTGGTTCACCCCTCCACTTT.